The clone carrying this TCR beta chain has a handful of counts. The data were obtained in a study of human T cells and chemical hapten exposure. Someone pulled total RNA out of unfractionated whole blood. In the library, unique molecular identifiers were attached to individual cDNA molecules. TCRdb called the reads again in MiXCR, with one record for every CDR3 protein. The data hold fewer than 150,000 distinct CDR3 sequences, with around 8.5% observed a single time. The sample taken for sequencing was whole blood. The TCR was taken from a human donor in good health. Some clones in this sample may be carry-over from other donors' samples.

DNA of the CDR3: TGTGCCAGCAGCCAGGACGGTGCAACTAATGAAAAACTGTTTTTT. As protein: CASSQDGATNEKLFF. The chain couples TRBV6-2 or TRBV6-3 to TRBJ1-4; D is uncertain. V was trimmed by 6 bases and J by 0 bases, leaving 11 bases between them. There are 15 residues in the CDR3. Germline CDR1 is MNHEY and CDR2 is SVGEGT.